This T cell receptor (beta chain) was sequenced during a study of response to subunit inactivated influenza vaccine. CDR1 is SGHRS, CDR2 YFSETQ, per germline. After removal of 2 bases from V and 5 bases from J, the junction contained 2 bases not matched to a gene. CDR3 length: 13 amino acids. TCRdb reanalysed the RT-PCR reads using MiXCR and keeps one entry per CDR3 protein. The sample contains hundreds of thousands of distinct CDR3 sequences, approximately 10% of which appear only once. The sample was also reused in another study, on T cells expressing NK-cell markers. From that second work: 5'RACE template switching with UMIs generated TCR beta cDNA. According to the study, TCR beta repertoires originated from sorted CD3+CD56+NKG2C+, CD3+CD56+NKG2C- and CD3+CD56-NKG2C+ T cells. Sequencing covered eight donors, seven HCMV-seropositive and one seronegative.

The sequences come from PBMCs from blood, collected on the day of vaccination. The V and J genes are TRBV5-1 and TRBJ2-7; TRBD2 matches at 9 bases. The clonotype originates from a man over 45 who received an inactivated influenza vaccine. CDR3 amino acids: CASSFRTSDEQYF. The CDR3 DNA reads as TGCGCCAGCAGCTTTAGGACTAGCGACGAGCAGTACTTC.